These 23 T cell receptor beta chains were all obtained from the same sample, sequenced in a study of cytomegalovirus exposure and HLA in healthy donors. The assay was immunoSEQ multiplex PCR, and TCRdb's table has in-frame clones only and misses some. The sample holds around 71,000 clones, 94% seen once. The sequenced sample was PBMCs. These receptors were taken from a young man in good health and CMV-seropositive.

The genes are TRBV19 and TRBJ1-1; unclear D gene. The germline V gene has CDR1 LNHDA and CDR2 SQIVND (reference sequence). CDR3 length equals 15 residues. Trimming stripped 2 bases from V and 8 bases from J, with 18 bases between. The CDR3 protein is CASSIMGLKPTEAFF. For the CDR3, the DNA is TGTGCCAGTAGTATAATGGGCCTCAAACCAACCGAAGCTTTCTTT.

The rearrangement links TRBV10-3 to TRBJ2-3; TRBD1 agrees at 7 bases. Trimming took 11 bases from V and 1 from J; bases not matched to a gene: 6. The CDR3 contains 13 residues. Per the germline V gene, CDR1 is ENHRY and CDR2 is SYGVKD. The CDR3 reads CAGRTGGTDTQYF. The CDR3 DNA sequence: TGTGCCGGAAGGACAGGTGGCACAGATACGCAGTATTTT.

The chain joins TRBV18 to TRBJ2-5, with D possibly TRBD2 on 5 matching bases. CDR1 is KGHSH and CDR2 is LQKENI in the germline V gene. This CDR3 has 13 amino acids. The V end was cut by 2 bases, the J end by 5 bases, with 9 bases between. As DNA, the CDR3 is TGTGCCAGCTCACCATACGGGAAGGAGACCCAGTACTTC. Protein: CASSPYGKETQYF.

This clone came up once. CDR3 bases: TGTGCCAGCAGCCCAGGACTAGCGGGAGTCACTCATGAGTACGAGCAGTACTTC. Amino acid sequence: CASSPGLAGVTHEYEQYF. This sequence joins TRBV12-1 and TRBJ2-7; the D call TRBD2 from the table was never checked on the DNA. TRBV12-1 is recorded as a pseudogene. The CDR3 is made up of 18 amino acids.

CDR3 residues: CASRYDRGPLEQYF. For the CDR3, the DNA is TGTGCCAGCAGATACGACAGGGGACCCCTCGAGCAGTACTTC. The chain recombines TRBV2 with TRBJ2-7, with TRBD1 identical over 8 bases. CDR1 is SNHLY, CDR2 FYNNEI, per germline. After removal of 6 bases from V and 6 bases from J, the junction contained 10 bases not matched to a gene. The CDR3 extends over 14 amino acids.

This clone was seen only once. V and J are TRBV19 and TRBJ1-2, with 9 nucleotides matching TRBD1. J was trimmed by 8 bases and V by 8 bases; bases with no gene match: 9. The germline V gene encodes CDR1 LNHDA and CDR2 SQIVND (reference sequence). This CDR3 has 13 amino acids. The CDR3 loop reads CASGQGRSGGYTF. CDR3 nucleotide sequence: TGTGCCAGTGGACAGGGGCGATCGGGCGGCTACACCTTC.

The chain recombines TRBV21-1 with TRBJ2-5; the table's D call TRBD1 went unverified against the DNA. TRBV21-1 is recorded as a pseudogene. This CDR3 is built from 16 residues. CDR3 amino acids: CASSKGNRWEQETQYF. CDR3 DNA sequence: TGTGCCAGCAGCAAAGGCAACAGGTGGGAACAAGAGACCCAGTACTTC.

V usage is TRBV4-1 and J usage is TRBJ1-1, with a weak D call TRBD1 (6 bases). V was shortened by 1 base and J by 1 base, with 10 bases between the two germline ends. This CDR3 spans 15 amino acids. Germline lookup yields CDR1 MGHRA and CDR2 YSYEKL. The CDR3 is CASSQVFRGNTEAFF. The DNA of the CDR3 is TGCGCCAGCAGCCAAGTATTCAGGGGGAACACTGAAGCTTTCTTT.

The CDR3 region has the DNA TGTGCCAGCAGCGCGCGGGTCACCGGGGAGCTGTTTTTT. Its protein product is CASSARVTGELFF. This sequence joins TRBV7-2 and TRBJ2-2; TRBD2 is a possible D gene (5 bases). This CDR3 contains 13 residues. The germline V gene has CDR1 SGHTA and CDR2 FQGNSA. Trimming took 5 bases from V and 4 from J, leaving 8 bases between them.

This sequence joins TRBV2 and TRBJ2-3; 10 positions match TRBD2. Germline V gives CDR1 SNHLY, CDR2 FYNNEI. Trimming took 6 bases from V and 2 from J; bases not matched to a gene: 8. The length of the CDR3 is 16 residues. The CDR3 DNA reads as TGTGCCAGCAGGGCTAGCGGGAGCCTCGTCACAGATACGCAGTATTTT. Translated: CASRASGSLVTDTQYF. Drawing the rest from reference TRBV2 and TRBJ2-3, the complete variable domain is EPEVTQTPSHQVTQMGQEVILRCVPISNHLYFYWYRQILGQKVEFLVSFYNNEISEKSEIFDDQFSVERPDGSNFTLKIRSTKLEDSAMYFCASRASGSLVTDTQYFGPGTRLTVL.

This rearrangement joins TRBV19 to TRBJ1-4; maybe TRBD1 (6 bases). Trimming removed 3 bases from V and 7 bases from J, with 27 bases in between. This CDR3 contains 19 residues. Germline V gene lookup returns CDR1 LNHDA and CDR2 SQIVND (reference sequence). CDR3 protein: CASSIPAGLPGQLIEKLFF. As DNA, the CDR3 is TGTGCCAGTAGTATCCCCGCCGGCTTACCGGGACAATTAATTGAAAAACTGTTTTTT.

The chain couples TRBV5-6 to TRBJ2-7; 12 bases fit TRBD1. The CDR3 covers 17 residues. Germline V gives CDR1 SGHDT, CDR2 YYEEEE. V was pared by 3 bases and J by 2 bases, with 9 bases of the junction left unmatched. The CDR3 loop is CASSSGTGGANTYEQYF. As DNA, the CDR3 is TGTGCCAGCAGCTCTGGGACAGGGGGCGCGAATACCTACGAGCAGTACTTC.

The chain has TRBV27 and TRBJ1-2; possibly TRBD1 for D (6 bases). The germline V gene has CDR1 MNHEY and CDR2 SMNVEV (reference sequence). Trimming stripped 2 bases from V and 5 bases from J, with 9 bases between. The CDR3 loop spans 13 amino acids. CDR3 in DNA: TGTGCCAGCAGTTTAGGGAGGGGGTATGGCTACACCTTC. The encoded protein is CASSLGRGYGYTF.

The chain joins TRBV10-2 to TRBJ1-5; D unresolved. CDR3 size: 12 residues. Germline loops: CDR1 WSHSY, CDR2 SAAADI. The V and J ends lost 3 bases and 6 bases respectively, with 6 bases between them. This CDR3 reads CASSDWAQPQHF. DNA for the CDR3: TGCGCCAGCAGTGATTGGGCTCAGCCCCAGCATTTT.

This rearrangement joins TRBV6-1 to TRBJ2-7; 7 positions agree with TRBD2. Trimming removed 3 bases from V and 4 bases from J; junction bases left unmatched: 15. Germline CDR1 reads MNHNS; CDR2 reads SASEGT. The CDR3 sequence is 17 residues long. The CDR3 nucleotides are TGTGCCAGCAGTGAGGGGGGGGATTTGCGGAGGAGGTACGAGCAGTACTTC. Protein product: CASSEGGDLRRRYEQYF.

The chain links TRBV7-8 to TRBJ2-1, with D perhaps TRBD2 (6 bases). The ends were cut back, 0 bases at V and 4 bases at J, with 7 bases in the middle. The length of the CDR3 is 14 residues. CDR1 is SGHVS and CDR2 is FQNEAQ in the germline V gene. CDR3 residues: CASSLAGGYNEQFF. The CDR3 region has the DNA TGTGCCAGCAGCTTAGCGGGAGGTTACAATGAGCAGTTCTTC.

This clone was detected only once. The rearrangement links TRBV19 to TRBJ2-3; D uncertain. V gave up 1 base and J gave up 0 bases, with 8 bases separating them. Per the germline V gene, CDR1 is LNHDA and CDR2 is SQIVND (reference sequence). The CDR3 length is 15 residues. CDR3 coding DNA: TGTGCCAGTAGTATAGGGCCGGGTAGCACAGATACGCAGTATTTT. It specifies CASSIGPGSTDTQYF.

The gene calls are TRBV5-4 and TRBJ2-7, with 7 bases aligning to TRBD2. The V gene's germline CDR1 is SGHNT and CDR2 YYREEE (reference sequence). The V segment lost 4 bases and the J segment 5 bases; nucleotides outside the gene matches: 6. The CDR3 spans 13 residues. CDR3: CASSRAGVNEQYF. The DNA of the CDR3 is TGTGCCAGCAGCAGGGCGGGAGTGAACGAGCAGTACTTC.

The chain carries TRBV10-2 and TRBJ2-7, with TRBD2 matching 12 bases. The CDR3 covers 14 residues. Germline CDR1 is WSHSY and CDR2 is SAAADI. The V segment lost 7 bases and the J segment 4 bases; nucleotides outside the gene matches: 5. As DNA, the CDR3 is TGCGCCAGCACTGACCTAGCGGGAGGGTACGAGCAGTACTTC. As protein: CASTDLAGGYEQYF.

This CDR3 reads CASNTGGWGEKLFF. CDR3 bases: TGCGCCAGCAACACAGGGGGATGGGGTGAAAAACTGTTTTTT. The chain recombines TRBV10-2 with TRBJ1-4; 8 bases match TRBD1. CDR1 and CDR2 (germline): WSHSY, SAAADI. This CDR3 has 14 residues. Unmatched junction bases numbered 8, after V lost 7 bases and J lost 7 bases.

The chain has TRBV27 and TRBJ2-1; 9 bases align to TRBD1. The V gene end was trimmed by 5 bases and the J gene end by 2 bases; junction bases not matched to a gene: 7. The CDR3 contains 16 residues. The germline CDR1 and CDR2 sequences are MNHEY and SMNVEV (reference sequence). The CDR3 nucleotides read TGTGCCAGCAGTATTCAGGGACAGGGACCCTACAATGAGCAGTTCTTC. The encoded protein is CASSIQGQGPYNEQFF.

This chain uses TRBV6-1 with TRBJ1-1, with TRBD1 identical over 8 bases. Germline V gene lookup returns CDR1 MNHNS and CDR2 SASEGT. This CDR3 is 14 amino acids long. The ends lost 6 bases at V and 4 bases at J; junction bases unmatched: 7. The CDR3 nucleotides are TGTGCCAGCAGAGAGGACAGGGAGGGCACTGAAGCTTTCTTT. This translates into CASREDREGTEAFF.

The chain recombines TRBV10-3 with TRBJ2-1, with 9 positions matching TRBD2. CDR1 is ENHRY, CDR2 SYGVKD, per germline. With V trimmed by 6 bases and J by 5 bases, 5 bases remained unmatched. This CDR3 contains 14 residues. As DNA, the CDR3 is TGTGCCATCAGACCTAGCGGGACCGACAATGAGCAGTTCTTC. Protein sequence: CAIRPSGTDNEQFF.